This section outlines one TCR beta chain sequence together with its context. The entry originates in a study of blood T cell repertoires in COVID-19. This CDR3 has 12 residues. The germline V and J ends were trimmed by 8 bases and 6 bases, with 14 bases remaining between them. The V gene's germline CDR1 is LNHDA and CDR2 SQIVND (reference sequence). As originally analysed: How many nucleated cells were present was estimated from reference gene primer amplification. Some clones are missing from TCRdb's copy, which holds only in-frame ones; the method was immunoSEQ multiplex PCR. V, J and clone size reflect that table, while D and trimming were determined from the DNA. The sample holds about 59,000 clones, more than 85% seen once.

The V call is TRBV19, the J call TRBJ2-7; tentatively, D is TRBD1 (6 bases). The source material was peripheral blood. The TCR originated in a man older than 75 in a cohort sampled during active COVID-19. CDR3 sequence: CASSQGTSEQYF. The CDR3 nucleotides are TGTGCCAGTTCTCAGGGGACCTCCGAGCAGTACTTC.